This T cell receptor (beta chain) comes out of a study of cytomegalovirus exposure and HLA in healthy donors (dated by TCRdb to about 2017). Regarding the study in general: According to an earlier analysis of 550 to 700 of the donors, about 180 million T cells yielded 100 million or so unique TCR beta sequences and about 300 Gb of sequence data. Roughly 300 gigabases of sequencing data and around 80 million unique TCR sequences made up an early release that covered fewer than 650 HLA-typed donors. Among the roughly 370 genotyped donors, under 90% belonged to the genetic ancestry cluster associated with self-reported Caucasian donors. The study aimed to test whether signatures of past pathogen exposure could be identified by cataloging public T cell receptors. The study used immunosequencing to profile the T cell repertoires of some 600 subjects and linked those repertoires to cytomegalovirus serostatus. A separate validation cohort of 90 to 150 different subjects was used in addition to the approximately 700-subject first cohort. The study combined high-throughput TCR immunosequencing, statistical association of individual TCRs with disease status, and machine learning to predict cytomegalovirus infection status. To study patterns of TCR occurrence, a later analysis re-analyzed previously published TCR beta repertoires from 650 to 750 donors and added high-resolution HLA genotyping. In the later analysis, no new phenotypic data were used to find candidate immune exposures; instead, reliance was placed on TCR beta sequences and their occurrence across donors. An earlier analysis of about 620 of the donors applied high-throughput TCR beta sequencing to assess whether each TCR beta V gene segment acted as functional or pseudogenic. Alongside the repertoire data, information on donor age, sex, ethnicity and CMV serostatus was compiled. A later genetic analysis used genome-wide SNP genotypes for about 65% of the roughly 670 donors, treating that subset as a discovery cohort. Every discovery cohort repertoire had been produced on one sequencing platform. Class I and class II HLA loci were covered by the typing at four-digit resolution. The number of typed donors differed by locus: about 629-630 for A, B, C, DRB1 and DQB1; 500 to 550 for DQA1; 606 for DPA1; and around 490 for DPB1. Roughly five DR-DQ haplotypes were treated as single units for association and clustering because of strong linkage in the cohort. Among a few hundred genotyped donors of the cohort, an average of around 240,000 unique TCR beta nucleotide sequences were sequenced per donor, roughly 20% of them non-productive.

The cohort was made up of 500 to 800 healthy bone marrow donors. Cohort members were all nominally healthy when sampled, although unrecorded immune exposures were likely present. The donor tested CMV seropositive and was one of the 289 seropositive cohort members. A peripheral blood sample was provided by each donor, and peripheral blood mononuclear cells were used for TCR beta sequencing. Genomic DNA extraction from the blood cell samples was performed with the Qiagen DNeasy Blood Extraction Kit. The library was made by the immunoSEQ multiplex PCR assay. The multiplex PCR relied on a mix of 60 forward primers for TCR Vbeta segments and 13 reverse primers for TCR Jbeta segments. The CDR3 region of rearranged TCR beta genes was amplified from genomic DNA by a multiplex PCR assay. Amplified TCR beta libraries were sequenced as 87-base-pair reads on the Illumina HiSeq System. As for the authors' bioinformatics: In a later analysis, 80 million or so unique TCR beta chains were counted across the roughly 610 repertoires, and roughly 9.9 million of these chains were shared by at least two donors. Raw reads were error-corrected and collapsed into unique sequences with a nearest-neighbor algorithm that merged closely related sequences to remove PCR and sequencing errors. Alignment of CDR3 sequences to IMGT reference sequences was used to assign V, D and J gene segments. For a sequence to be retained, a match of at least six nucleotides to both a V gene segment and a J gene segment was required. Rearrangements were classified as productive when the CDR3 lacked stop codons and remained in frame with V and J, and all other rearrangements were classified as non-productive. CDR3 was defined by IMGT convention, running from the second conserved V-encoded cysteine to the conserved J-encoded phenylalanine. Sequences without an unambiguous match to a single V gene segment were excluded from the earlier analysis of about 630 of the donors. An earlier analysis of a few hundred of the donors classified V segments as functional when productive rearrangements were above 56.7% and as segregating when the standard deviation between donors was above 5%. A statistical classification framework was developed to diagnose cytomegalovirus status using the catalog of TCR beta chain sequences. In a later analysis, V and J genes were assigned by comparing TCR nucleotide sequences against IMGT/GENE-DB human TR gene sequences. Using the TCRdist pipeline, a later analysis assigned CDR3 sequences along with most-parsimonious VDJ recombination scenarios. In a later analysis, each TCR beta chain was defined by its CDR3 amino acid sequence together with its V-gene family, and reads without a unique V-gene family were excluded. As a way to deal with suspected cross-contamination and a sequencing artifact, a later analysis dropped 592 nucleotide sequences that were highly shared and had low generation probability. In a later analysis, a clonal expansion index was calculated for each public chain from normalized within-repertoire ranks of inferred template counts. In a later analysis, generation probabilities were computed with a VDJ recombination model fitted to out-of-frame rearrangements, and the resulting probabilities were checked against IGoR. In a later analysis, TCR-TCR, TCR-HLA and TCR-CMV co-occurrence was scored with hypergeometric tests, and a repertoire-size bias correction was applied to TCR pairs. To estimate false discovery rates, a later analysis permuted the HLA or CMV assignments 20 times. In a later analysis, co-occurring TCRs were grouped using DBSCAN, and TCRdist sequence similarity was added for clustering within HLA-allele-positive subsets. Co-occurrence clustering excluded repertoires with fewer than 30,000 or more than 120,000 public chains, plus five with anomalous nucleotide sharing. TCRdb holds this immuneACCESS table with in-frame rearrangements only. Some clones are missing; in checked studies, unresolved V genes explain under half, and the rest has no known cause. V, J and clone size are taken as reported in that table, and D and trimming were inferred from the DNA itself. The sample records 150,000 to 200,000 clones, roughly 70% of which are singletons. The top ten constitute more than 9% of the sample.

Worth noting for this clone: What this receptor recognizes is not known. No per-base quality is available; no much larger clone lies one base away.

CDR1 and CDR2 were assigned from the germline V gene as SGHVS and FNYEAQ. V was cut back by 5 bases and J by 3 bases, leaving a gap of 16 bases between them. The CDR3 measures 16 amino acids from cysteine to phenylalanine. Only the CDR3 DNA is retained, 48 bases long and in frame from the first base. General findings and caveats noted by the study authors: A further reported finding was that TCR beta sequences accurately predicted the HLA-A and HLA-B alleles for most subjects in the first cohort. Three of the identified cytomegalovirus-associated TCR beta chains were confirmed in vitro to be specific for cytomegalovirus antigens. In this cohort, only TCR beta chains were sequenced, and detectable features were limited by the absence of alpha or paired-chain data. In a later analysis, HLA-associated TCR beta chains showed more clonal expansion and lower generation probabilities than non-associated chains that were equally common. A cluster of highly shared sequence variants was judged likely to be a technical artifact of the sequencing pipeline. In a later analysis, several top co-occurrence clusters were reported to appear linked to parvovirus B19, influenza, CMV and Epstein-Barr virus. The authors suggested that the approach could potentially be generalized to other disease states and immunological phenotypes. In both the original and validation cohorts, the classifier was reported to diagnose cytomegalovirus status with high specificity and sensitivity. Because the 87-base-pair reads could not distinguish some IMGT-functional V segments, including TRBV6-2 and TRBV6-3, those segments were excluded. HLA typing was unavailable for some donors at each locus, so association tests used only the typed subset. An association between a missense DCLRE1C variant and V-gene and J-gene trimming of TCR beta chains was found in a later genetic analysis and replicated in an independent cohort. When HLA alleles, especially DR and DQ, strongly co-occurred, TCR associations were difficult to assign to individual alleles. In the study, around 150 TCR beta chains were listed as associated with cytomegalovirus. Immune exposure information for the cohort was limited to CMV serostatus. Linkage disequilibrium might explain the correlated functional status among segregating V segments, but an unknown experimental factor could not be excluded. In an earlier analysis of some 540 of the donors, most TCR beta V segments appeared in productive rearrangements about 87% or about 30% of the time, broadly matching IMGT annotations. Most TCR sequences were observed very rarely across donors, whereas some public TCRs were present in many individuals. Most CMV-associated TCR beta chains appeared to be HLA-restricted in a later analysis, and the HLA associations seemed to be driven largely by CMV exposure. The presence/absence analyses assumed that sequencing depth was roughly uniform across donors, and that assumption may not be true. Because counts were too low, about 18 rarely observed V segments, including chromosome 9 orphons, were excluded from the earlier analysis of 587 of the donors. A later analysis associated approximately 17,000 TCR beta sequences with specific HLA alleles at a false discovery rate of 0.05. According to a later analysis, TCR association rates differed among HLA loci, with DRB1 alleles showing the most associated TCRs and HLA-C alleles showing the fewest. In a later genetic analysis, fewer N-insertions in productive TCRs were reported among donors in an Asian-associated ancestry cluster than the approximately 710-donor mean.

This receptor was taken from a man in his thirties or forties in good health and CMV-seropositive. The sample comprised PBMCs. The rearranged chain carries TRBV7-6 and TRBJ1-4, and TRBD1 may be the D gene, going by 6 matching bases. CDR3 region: CASSPGQSTANEKLFF. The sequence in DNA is TGTGCCAGCAGCCCCGGACAGTCGACTGCTAATGAAAAACTGTTTTTT.